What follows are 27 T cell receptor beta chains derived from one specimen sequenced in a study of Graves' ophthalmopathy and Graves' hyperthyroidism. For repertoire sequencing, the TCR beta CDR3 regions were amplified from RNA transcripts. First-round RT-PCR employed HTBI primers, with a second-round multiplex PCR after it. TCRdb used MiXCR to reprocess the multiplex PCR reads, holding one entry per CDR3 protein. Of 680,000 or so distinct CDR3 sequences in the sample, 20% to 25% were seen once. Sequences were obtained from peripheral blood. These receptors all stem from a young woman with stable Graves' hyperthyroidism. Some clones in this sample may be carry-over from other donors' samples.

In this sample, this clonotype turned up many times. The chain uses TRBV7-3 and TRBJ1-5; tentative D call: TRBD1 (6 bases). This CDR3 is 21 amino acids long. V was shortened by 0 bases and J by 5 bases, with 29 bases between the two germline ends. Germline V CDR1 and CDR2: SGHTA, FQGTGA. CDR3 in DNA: TGTGCCAGCAGCTTAACCGTTCACAGGGTTACCCAAACCAAGGGTTATCAGCCCCAGCATTTT. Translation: CASSLTVHRVTQTKGYQPQHF.

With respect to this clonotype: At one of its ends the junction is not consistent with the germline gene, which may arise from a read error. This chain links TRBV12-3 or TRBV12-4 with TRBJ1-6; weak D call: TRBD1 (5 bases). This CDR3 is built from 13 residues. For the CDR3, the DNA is TGTGCCATCAGTTTGACAGCTAATTCACCCCTCCACTTT. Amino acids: CAISLTANSPLHF.

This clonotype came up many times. The CDR3 spells CASSKSGTGSGYEQYF. The CDR3 DNA reads TGTGCCAGCAGCAAGTCCGGGACAGGGAGCGGCTACGAGCAGTACTTC. This chain connects TRBV11-1 to TRBJ2-7, with TRBD1 identical over 9 bases. The ends lost 5 bases at V and 3 bases at J; junction bases unmatched: 11. From germline, CDR1 is SGHAT and CDR2 FQDESV (reference sequence). The CDR3 loop spans 16 amino acids.

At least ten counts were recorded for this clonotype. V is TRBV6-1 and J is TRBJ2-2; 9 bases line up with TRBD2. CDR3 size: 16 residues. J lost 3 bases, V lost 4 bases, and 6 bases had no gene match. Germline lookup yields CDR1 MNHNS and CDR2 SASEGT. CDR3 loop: CASSGGSGGHTGELFF. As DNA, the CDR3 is TGTGCCAGCAGTGGGGGTAGCGGGGGACACACCGGGGAGCTGTTTTTT.

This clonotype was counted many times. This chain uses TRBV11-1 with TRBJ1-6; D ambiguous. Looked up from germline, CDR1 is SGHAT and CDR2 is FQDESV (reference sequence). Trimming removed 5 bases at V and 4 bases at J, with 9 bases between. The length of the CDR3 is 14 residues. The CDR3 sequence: CASSIGPYNSPLHF. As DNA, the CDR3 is TGTGCCAGCAGCATTGGACCGTATAATTCACCCCTCCACTTT.

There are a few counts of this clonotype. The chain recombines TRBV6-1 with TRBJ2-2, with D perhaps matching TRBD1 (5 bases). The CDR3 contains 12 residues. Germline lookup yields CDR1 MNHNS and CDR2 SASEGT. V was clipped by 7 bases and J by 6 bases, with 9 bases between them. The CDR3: CASNKGAGELFF. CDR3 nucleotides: TGTGCCAGCAATAAAGGGGCCGGGGAGCTGTTTTTT.

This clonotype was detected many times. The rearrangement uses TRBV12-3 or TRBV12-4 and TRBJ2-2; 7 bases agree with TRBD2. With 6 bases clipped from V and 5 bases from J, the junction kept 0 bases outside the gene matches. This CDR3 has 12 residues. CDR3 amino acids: CASRGGTGELFF. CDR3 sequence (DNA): TGTGCCAGCAGGGGGGGGACCGGGGAGCTGTTTTTT.

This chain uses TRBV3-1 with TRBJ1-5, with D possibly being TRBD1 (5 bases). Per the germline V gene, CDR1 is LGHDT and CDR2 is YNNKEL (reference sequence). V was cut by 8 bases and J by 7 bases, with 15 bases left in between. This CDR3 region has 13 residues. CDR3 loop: CASALGGDQPQHF. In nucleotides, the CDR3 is TGTGCCAGCGCCCTTGGGGGGGACCAGCCCCAGCATTTT.

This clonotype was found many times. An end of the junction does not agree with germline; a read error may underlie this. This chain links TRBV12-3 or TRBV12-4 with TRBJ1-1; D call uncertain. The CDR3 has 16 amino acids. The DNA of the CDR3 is TGTGCCAGCAGTTTGATTGGGAGGACCGTTAGTTTGGGAGCTCTCTTT. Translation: CASSLIGRTVSLGALF.

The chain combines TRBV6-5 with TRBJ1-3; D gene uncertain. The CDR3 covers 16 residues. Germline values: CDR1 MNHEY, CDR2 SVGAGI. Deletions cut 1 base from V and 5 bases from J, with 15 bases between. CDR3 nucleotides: TGTGCCAGCAGTTACTACCCCCGGTTGGGTCGAAACACCATATATTTT. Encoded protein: CASSYYPRLGRNTIYF.

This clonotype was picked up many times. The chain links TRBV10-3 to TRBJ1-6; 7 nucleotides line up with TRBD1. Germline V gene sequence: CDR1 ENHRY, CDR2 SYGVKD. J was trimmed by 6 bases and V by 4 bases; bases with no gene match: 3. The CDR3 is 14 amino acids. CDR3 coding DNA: TGTGCCATCAGTGGACAGGGTTTTAATTCACCCCTCCACTTT. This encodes CAISGQGFNSPLHF.

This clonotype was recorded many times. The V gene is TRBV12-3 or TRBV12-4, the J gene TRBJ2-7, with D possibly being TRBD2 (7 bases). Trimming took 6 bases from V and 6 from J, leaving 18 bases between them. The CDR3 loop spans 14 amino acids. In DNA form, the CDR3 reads TGTGCCAGCAGCCCTGCGGGGGCCCTGGGCGAGCAGTACTTC. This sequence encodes CASSPAGALGEQYF.

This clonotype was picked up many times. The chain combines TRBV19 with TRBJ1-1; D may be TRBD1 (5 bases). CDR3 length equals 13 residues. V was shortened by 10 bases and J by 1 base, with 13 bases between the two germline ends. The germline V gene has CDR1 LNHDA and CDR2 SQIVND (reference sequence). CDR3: CATELRGNTEAFF. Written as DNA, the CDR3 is TGTGCCACTGAACTAAGGGGGAACACTGAAGCTTTCTTT.

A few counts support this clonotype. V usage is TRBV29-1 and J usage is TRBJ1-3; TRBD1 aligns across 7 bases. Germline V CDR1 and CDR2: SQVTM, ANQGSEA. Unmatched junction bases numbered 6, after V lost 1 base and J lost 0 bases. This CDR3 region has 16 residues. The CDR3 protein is CSVEVEGTVSGNTIYF. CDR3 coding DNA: TGCAGCGTTGAAGTCGAGGGGACAGTCTCTGGAAACACCATATATTTT.

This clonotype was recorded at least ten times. DNA of the CDR3: TGTGCCAGCACCCCAGGGTTGCTTGGGGAGCAGTACTTC. Its translation is CASTPGLLGEQYF. This rearrangement joins TRBV7-2 to TRBJ2-7; tentative D call: TRBD1 (5 bases). Germline CDR1 reads SGHTA; CDR2 reads FQGNSA. The CDR3 runs 13 residues. Trimming removed 7 bases from V and 7 bases from J, with 17 bases in between.

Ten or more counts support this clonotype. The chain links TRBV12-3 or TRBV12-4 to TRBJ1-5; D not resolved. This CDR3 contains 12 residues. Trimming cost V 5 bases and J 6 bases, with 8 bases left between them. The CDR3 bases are TGTGCCAGCAGTACGGACCCTCAGCCCCAGCATTTT. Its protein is CASSTDPQPQHF.

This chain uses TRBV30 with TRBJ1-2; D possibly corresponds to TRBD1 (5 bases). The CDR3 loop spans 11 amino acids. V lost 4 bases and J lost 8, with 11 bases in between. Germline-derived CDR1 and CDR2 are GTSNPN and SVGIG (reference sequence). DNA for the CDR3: TGTGCCTGGACAGGGCTCAGGGGCTACACCTTC. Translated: CAWTGLRGYTF.

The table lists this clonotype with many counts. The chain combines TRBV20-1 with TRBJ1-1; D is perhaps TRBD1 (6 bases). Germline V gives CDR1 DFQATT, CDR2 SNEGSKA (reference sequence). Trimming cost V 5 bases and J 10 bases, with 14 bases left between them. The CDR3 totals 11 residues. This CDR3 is CSALDSPRAFF. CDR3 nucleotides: TGCAGTGCTTTGGACAGTCCGAGAGCTTTCTTT.

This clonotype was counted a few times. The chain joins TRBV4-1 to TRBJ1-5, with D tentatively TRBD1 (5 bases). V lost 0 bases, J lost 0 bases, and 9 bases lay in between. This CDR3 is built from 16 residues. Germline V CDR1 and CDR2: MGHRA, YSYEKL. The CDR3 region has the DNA TGCGCCAGCAGCCAAGATGCGGGGGATAGCAATCAGCCCCAGCATTTT. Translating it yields CASSQDAGDSNQPQHF.

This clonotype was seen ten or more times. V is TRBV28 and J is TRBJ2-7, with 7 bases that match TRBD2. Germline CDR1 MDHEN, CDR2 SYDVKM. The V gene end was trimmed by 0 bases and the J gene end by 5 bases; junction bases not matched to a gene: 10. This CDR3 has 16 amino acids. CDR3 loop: CASSLWPVGRPNEQYF. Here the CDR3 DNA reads TGTGCCAGCAGTTTATGGCCGGTCGGGAGGCCCAACGAGCAGTACTTC.

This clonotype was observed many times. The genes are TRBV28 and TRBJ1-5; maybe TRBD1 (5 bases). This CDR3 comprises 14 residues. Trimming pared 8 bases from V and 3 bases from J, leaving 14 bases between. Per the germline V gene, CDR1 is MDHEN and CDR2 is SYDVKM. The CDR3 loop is CASGGGPLNQPQHF. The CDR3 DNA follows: TGTGCCAGCGGCGGGGGACCCCTCAATCAGCCCCAGCATTTT.

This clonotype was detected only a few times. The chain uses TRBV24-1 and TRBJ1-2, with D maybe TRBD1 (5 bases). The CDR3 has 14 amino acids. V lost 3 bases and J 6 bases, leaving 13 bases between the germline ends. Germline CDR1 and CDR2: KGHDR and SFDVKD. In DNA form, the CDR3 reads TGTGCCACCAGTGATGAGCGGGGGACTAATGGCTACACCTTC. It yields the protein CATSDERGTNGYTF.

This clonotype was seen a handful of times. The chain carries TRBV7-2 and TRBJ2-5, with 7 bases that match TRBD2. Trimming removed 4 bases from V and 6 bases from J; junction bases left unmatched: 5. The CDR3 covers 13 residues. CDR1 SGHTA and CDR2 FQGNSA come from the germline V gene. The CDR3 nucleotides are TGTGCCAGCAGCTCTGTGGGGGGGAAGACCCAGTACTTC. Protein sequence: CASSSVGGKTQYF.

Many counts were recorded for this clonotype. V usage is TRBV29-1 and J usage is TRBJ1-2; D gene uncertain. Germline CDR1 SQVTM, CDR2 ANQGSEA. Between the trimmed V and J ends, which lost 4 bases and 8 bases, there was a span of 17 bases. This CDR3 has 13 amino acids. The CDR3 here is CSVVGQTGGGYTF. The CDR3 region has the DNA TGCAGCGTTGTTGGCCAGACCGGAGGAGGCTACACCTTC.

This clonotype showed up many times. The CDR3 protein is CAIKHDTYEQYF. The CDR3 DNA follows: TGTGCCATCAAACACGACACCTACGAGCAGTACTTC. The chain has TRBV10-3 and TRBJ2-7; D gene uncertain. Germline CDR1 is ENHRY and CDR2 is SYGVKD. Trimming pared 7 bases from V and 2 bases from J, leaving 9 bases between. The CDR3 consists of 12 residues.

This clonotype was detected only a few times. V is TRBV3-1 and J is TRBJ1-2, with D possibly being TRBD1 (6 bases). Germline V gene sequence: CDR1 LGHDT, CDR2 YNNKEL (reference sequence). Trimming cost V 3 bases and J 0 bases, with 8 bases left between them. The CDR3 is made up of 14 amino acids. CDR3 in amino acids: CASSQDRANYGYTF. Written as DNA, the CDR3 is TGTGCCAGCAGCCAGGACAGAGCTAACTATGGCTACACCTTC.

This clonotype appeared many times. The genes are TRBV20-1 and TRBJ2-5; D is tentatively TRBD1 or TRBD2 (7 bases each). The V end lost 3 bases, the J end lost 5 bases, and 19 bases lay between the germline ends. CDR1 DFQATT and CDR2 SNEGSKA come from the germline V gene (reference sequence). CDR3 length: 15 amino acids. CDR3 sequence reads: CSARTVQGRVETQYF. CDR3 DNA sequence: TGCAGTGCTAGGACCGTACAGGGGAGGGTGGAGACCCAGTACTTC.